The TCR beta chain under discussion was sequenced for a study of human T cells and chemical hapten exposure. Across the whole study: Sensitization employed 2% DPC on approximately 2 cm by approximately 2 cm of upper inner arm skin.

Trimming pared 0 bases from V and 9 bases from J, leaving 15 bases between. Germline-derived CDR1 and CDR2 are SGHRS and YFSETQ. The CDR3 runs to 15 residues. The time point was: pre-sensitization, week 0. As for treatment: therapeutic diphenylcyclopropenone sensitization with weekly scalp DPC. Total RNA was isolated from whole blood that had not been fractionated. Study outcomes and limitations: Significantly greater numbers of large CDR3 similarity clusters came from expanded TCRs than from controls.

This clonotype turned up a few times. The antigen is unknown. TCRdb reprocessed the RACE reads with MiXCR, giving one entry per CDR3 protein. The table lists some 250,000 distinct CDR3 sequences, around 7.7% of them singletons. This clonotype was obtained from a man younger than 35 with alopecia areata. Some clones in this sample may be carry-over from other donors' samples. J is TRBJ2-2 and V is TRBV5-1; D is possibly TRBD1 (6 bases). The sequencing used whole blood, collected in connection with sensitization to the hapten diphenylcyclopropenone (DPC). CDR3 protein: CASSLGTAFSRELFF. The CDR3 DNA follows: TGCGCCAGCAGCTTGGGGACAGCGTTTTCCCGGGAGCTGTTTTTT.